The 4 T cell receptor beta chains reported below all come from one sample, sequenced in a study of T cells in Graves' hyperthyroidism and ophthalmopathy. From RNA transcripts, TCR beta CDR3 regions were amplified. Researchers ran a first-round RT-PCR on the TCR CDR3 using the HTBI primer set. TCRdb re-derived calls from the multiplex PCR reads in MiXCR, one entry per CDR3 protein. The table shows more than 550,000 distinct CDR3 sequences, with approximately 18% occurring only once. Material for sequencing was blood. The origin of the receptors is a woman between 45 and 60 years old with Graves' hyperthyroidism that later progressed to Graves' ophthalmopathy.

This rearrangement joins TRBV9 to TRBJ1-2; D remains unclear. CDR3 size: 13 residues. The germline V gene encodes CDR1 SGDLS and CDR2 YYNGEE. V lost 1 base to trimming and J lost 2 bases, with 6 bases between them. The CDR3, as DNA: TGTGCCAGCAGCGTACCCGGGAACTATGGCTACACCTTC. Translated, it gives CASSVPGNYGYTF. The full variable domain, its missing parts supplied by reference TRBV9 and TRBJ1-2, is DSGVTQTPKHLITATGQRVTLRCSPRSGDLSVYWYQQSLDQGLQFLIQYYNGEERAKGNILERFSAQQFPDLHSELNLSSLELGDSALYFCASSVPGNYGYTFGSGTRLTVV.

This clonotype was seen ten or more times. The chain uses TRBV11-2 and TRBJ1-1; the D is unclear. V was shortened by 1 base and J by 1 base, with 10 bases between the two germline ends. Germline V gene data show CDR1 as SGHAT and CDR2 as FQNNGV. This CDR3 comprises 15 residues. CDR3 amino acids: CASSLGKQRNTEAFF. DNA for the CDR3: TGTGCCAGCAGCTTAGGCAAACAGCGGAACACTGAAGCTTTCTTT.

This clonotype was found many times. V is TRBV2 and J is TRBJ2-3; D is unresolved. Germline assignment: CDR1 SNHLY and CDR2 FYNNEI. This CDR3 has 13 amino acids. Trimming took 4 bases from V and 6 from J, leaving 11 bases between them. The CDR3: CASSVDFGDTQYF. The CDR3 coding sequence is TGTGCCAGCAGTGTGGATTTTGGGGATACGCAGTATTTT.

Regarding this clonotype: A much more abundant neighbour one base away suggests this may be a read error. The V gene is TRBV18, the J gene TRBJ1-6; 7 positions match TRBD1. CDR1 and CDR2 from the germline V gene are KGHSH and LQKENI. This CDR3 is 14 amino acids long. Here the CDR3 reads CASSPGQVNSPPHF. The DNA for the CDR3 is TGTGCCAGCTCACCAGGACAGGTTAATTCACCCCCCCACTTT.